Here is one TCR beta chain with its context. Germline is not matched at one junction end, which may reflect a read error. Libraries were prepared by immunoSEQ multiplex PCR; TCRdb keeps only in-frame clonotypes and omits some of them. The table shows 75,000 to 90,000 clones, with about 94% occurring only once. Cells were CD45RO-negative CD62L-positive naive CD4 T cells sorted from PBMCs. The entry originates in a study of human versus mouse CDR3 diversity and MHC coevolution. Looked up from germline, CDR1 is GTSNPN and CDR2 is SVGIG (reference sequence). This CDR3 is 15 amino acids long. The receptor's source is a person between 30 and 69 years old in good health. Specimen: naive CD4+ T cells from blood. Subset defined: CD45RO-negative CD62L-positive naive CD4 T cells. The chain couples TRBV30 to TRBJ2-5; TRBD2 agrees at 9 bases. The CDR3 is CAWSGLAGPQGTQYF. In DNA form, the CDR3 reads TGTGCCTGGAGTGGTCTAGCGGGACCACAAGGGACCCAGTACTTC. Drawing the rest from reference TRBV30 and TRBJ2-5, the complete variable domain is SQTIHQWPATLVQPVGSPLSLECTVEGTSNPNLYWYRQAAGRGLQLLFYSVGIGQISSEVPQNLSASRPQDRQFILSSKKLLLSDSGFYLCAWSGLAGPQGTQYFGPGTRLLVL.